This T cell receptor (beta chain) appears in the sequencing data of a study of Ad26.COV2.S vaccination and SARS-CoV-2 variants. This sample's treatment: some 20 received Ad26.COV2.S at low or high dose, single or two shots; about 5 received placebo; per-sample allocation not given. All samples were drawn on day 63, counting from the first vaccine or placebo injection. This adult donor, from Boston, was 18-55 years old. Germline loops: CDR1 SGHRS, CDR2 YFSETQ. Trimming shortened V by 4 bases and J by 5 bases, and 16 bases separated the two germline ends. CDR3 length equals 14 residues. Method: immunoSEQ multiplex PCR; TCRdb's copy keeps in-frame clones and lacks some. The sample has about 350,000 clones, around nine tenths seen once.

The chain has TRBV5-1 and TRBJ2-7; no clear D gene. The material was peripheral blood, obtained in a trial of Ad26.COV2.S vaccine versus placebo. This receptor was obtained from a person between 18 and 65 years old who received the Ad26.COV2.S COVID-19 vaccine or a placebo. The CDR3 protein is CASSPALGMDEQYF. The CDR3 bases are TGCGCCAGCAGCCCGGCGTTGGGGATGGACGAGCAGTACTTC.